This TCR beta chain was sequenced during a study of T-cell reconstitution after alpha-beta-depleted transplantation in children. This clonotype was counted ten times or more. Unique molecular identifiers were built into the TCRbeta library. TCRdb reanalysed the PCR reads using MiXCR and keeps one entry per CDR3 protein. The sample contains about 200,000 distinct CDR3 sequences, about 14% of which appear only once. Looked up from germline, CDR1 is DFQATT and CDR2 is SNEGSKA (reference sequence). The CDR3 consists of 13 residues. Trimming pared 0 bases from V and 4 bases from J, leaving 9 bases between.

J is TRBJ2-5 and V is TRBV20-1; D is unresolved. The clonotype originates from a human donor who donated a stem cell graft to a child with acute lymphoblastic leukemia. Sequenced material: PBMCs from the stem cell graft donor, taken from the stem cell graft. CDR3 in DNA: TGCAGTGCTAGAGACGCCTTGGGAGAGACCCAGTACTTC. Its protein product is CSARDALGETQYF.